This record looks at one T cell receptor (beta chain) sequence and its context. The data stem from a study of blood T cell repertoires in COVID-19. About the study: From T cells, B-cell-depleted T cells, or PBMCs came the material, which was cDNA or gDNA.

TCRdb keeps only in-frame clones here, not all; method: immunoSEQ multiplex PCR. Here the sample spans 60,000 to 80,000 clones, 75% to 90% being singletons. The CDR3 runs to 16 residues. Germline CDR1 reads SGHNT; CDR2 reads YENEEA. The ends lost 1 base at V and 2 bases at J; junction bases unmatched: 4. Sequenced: peripheral blood. This receptor was obtained from an elderly woman with acute or convalescent COVID-19. This chain connects TRBV11-3 to TRBJ2-3; 9 positions agree with TRBD2. The CDR3 region is CASSLGRGGPTDTQYF. The CDR3 coding sequence is TGTGCCAGCAGCTTAGGGCGGGGGGGACCCACAGATACGCAGTATTTT.